This TCR beta chain was profiled in a study of T cells in Graves' hyperthyroidism and ophthalmopathy. Amplification of TCR beta CDR3 regions was performed using RNA transcripts as template. First-round RT-PCR with HTBI primers amplified the TCR CDR3 region. TCRdb called the multiplex PCR reads again in MiXCR, with one record for every CDR3 protein. The data contain 150,000 to 200,000 distinct CDR3 sequences, over 15% of them singletons. This clonotype was counted at least ten times. Trimming cost V 2 bases and J 1 base, with 9 bases left between them. This CDR3 is built from 15 residues. Germline V gives CDR1 MNHNS, CDR2 SASEGT.

The chain links TRBV6-1 to TRBJ1-5; no clear D. The sequence came from a woman aged 50 to 60 with Graves' hyperthyroidism. The sequenced material came from blood. The CDR3 loop reads CASSEFGGSNQPQHF. CDR3 sequence (DNA): TGTGCCAGCAGTGAATTCGGAGGAAGCAATCAGCCCCAGCATTTT.